This passage covers 20 T cell receptor beta chains from one sample sequenced in a study of healthy donors' naive CD4 and CD8 T cells (dated by TCRdb to the mid-2010s). The listed sequencing device is 454 GS FLX Titanium. TCR libraries were built from around 0.5 ug of total RNA with a previously published linear amplification protocol. The public reads were run again by TCRdb, first through fastp at Q25 and then through MiXCR, and only productive beta chains were kept. CDR3 protein duplicates are merged, each entry listing the most common genes and DNA. The sample table shows roughly 200,000 distinct CDR3 sequences, and 65% to 75% are seen once. The ten largest clones represent 2.3% of the sample. The sample was naive CD4+ and CD8+ T cells sorted from blood, pooled from several donors. Sample cell subset or site, as interpreted from the label and publication: FACS-sorted naive CD4+ (CD45RO-CD45RA+) and naive CD8+ (CD45RA+CD27bright) T cells. These receptors all come from a pool of human donors in good health; the sample pools cells from several healthy donors.

V and J are TRBV11-2 and TRBJ1-2; 10 nucleotides align to TRBD1. The germline V gene encodes CDR1 SGHAT and CDR2 FQNNGV. The V segment lost 2 bases and the J segment 5 bases; nucleotides outside the gene matches: 5. This CDR3 contains 15 residues. The CDR3 DNA follows: TGTGCCAGCAGCTTAACGACAGGGGGCAGTTATGGCTACACCTTC. Translated, it gives CASSLTTGGSYGYTF.

J is TRBJ2-1 and V is TRBV15; 13 bases align to TRBD2. This CDR3 is built from 17 residues. J lost 8 bases, V lost 4 bases, and 11 bases had no gene match. Germline V CDR1 and CDR2: LNHNV, YYDKDF (reference sequence). This chain's CDR3 is CATSNQRLAGGRDEQFF. CDR3 DNA: TGTGCCACCAGCAATCAAAGACTAGCGGGAGGTAGGGATGAGCAGTTCTTC.

This clonotype was seen a handful of times. V usage is TRBV19 and J usage is TRBJ2-1; perhaps TRBD2 as D (5 bases). This CDR3 region has 13 residues. Trimming cost V 3 bases and J 6 bases, with 9 bases left between them. From germline, CDR1 is LNHDA and CDR2 SQIVND (reference sequence). The CDR3 sequence: CASSILASNEQFF. The CDR3, as DNA: TGTGCCAGTAGTATCCTAGCTTCCAATGAGCAGTTCTTC.

Points on this clonotype: One junction end disagrees with the germline gene, perhaps due to a read error. The V gene is TRBV11-2, the J gene TRBJ2-7; 8 bases map to TRBD1. The CDR3 contains 16 residues. Germline-derived CDR1 and CDR2 are SGHAT and FQNNGV. In DNA, the CDR3 is TGTGTCAGCAGCTTTCAGAACGACAGGGGCCTCGACGAGCAGTACTTC. Translating gives CVSSFQNDRGLDEQYF.

In this sample, this clonotype turned up a few times. The chain is built from TRBV6-5 and TRBJ1-2; D possibly corresponds to TRBD1 (5 bases). This CDR3 spans 14 amino acids. Germline lookup yields CDR1 MNHEY and CDR2 SVGAGI. Trimming removed 7 bases from V and 13 bases from J, with 25 bases in between. This CDR3 reads CASTVVRDGGFLTF. The DNA for the CDR3 is TGTGCCAGCACGGTAGTCCGGGACGGTGGCTTTCTCACCTTC.

J is TRBJ2-7 and V is TRBV27, with 10 bases fitting TRBD2. CDR3 length: 15 residues. Germline CDR1 and CDR2: MNHEY and SMNVEV (reference sequence). The V segment lost 3 bases and the J segment 4 bases; nucleotides outside the gene matches: 6. The chain's CDR3 is CASSFLASGRYEQYF. DNA of the CDR3: TGTGCCAGCAGTTTTTTGGCTAGCGGGAGATACGAGCAGTACTTC.

The chain recombines TRBV19 with TRBJ1-5; 8 bases match TRBD1. Germline values: CDR1 LNHDA, CDR2 SQIVND (reference sequence). After removal of 5 bases from V and 2 bases from J, the junction contained 14 bases not matched to a gene. The CDR3 contains 18 residues. CDR3 sequence (DNA): TGTGCCAGTAGTCCGGGACAGGCTATCGACAAGCGCAATCAGCCCCAGCATTTT. This codes for CASSPGQAIDKRNQPQHF. Together with reference TRBV19 and TRBJ1-5, the CDR3 gives the full variable domain: DGGITQSPKYLFRKEGQNVTLSCEQNLNHDAMYWYRQDPGQGLRLIYYSQIVNDFQKGDIAEGYSVSREKKESFPLTVTSAQKNPTAFYLCASSPGQAIDKRNQPQHFGDGTRLSIL.

This chain connects TRBV2 to TRBJ2-5, with D perhaps TRBD1 (5 bases). The germline gives CDR1 SNHLY, CDR2 FYNNEI. The CDR3 loop spans 14 amino acids. The V and J ends lost 5 bases and 4 bases respectively, with 14 bases between them. The CDR3 sequence is CASSQHHQGETQYF. The CDR3 coding sequence is TGTGCCAGCAGTCAACACCACCAGGGAGAGACCCAGTACTTC. Based on the CDR3 plus reference TRBV2 and TRBJ2-5, the full variable domain is EPEVTQTPSHQVTQMGQEVILRCVPISNHLYFYWYRQILGQKVEFLVSFYNNEISEKSEIFDDQFSVERPDGSNFTLKIRSTKLEDSAMYFCASSQHHQGETQYFGPGTRLLVL.

To note about this clonotype: Sequence at one end of the junction differs from germline and may be a read error. The chain is built from TRBV29-1 and TRBJ1-1, with no clear D. Looked up from germline, CDR1 is SQVTM and CDR2 is ANQGSEA. This CDR3 is 12 amino acids long. CDR3 loop: CSVELRPAEAFF. In nucleotides, the CDR3 is TGTAGCGTTGAACTACGGCCGGCTGAAGCTTTCTTT.

The chain employs TRBV27 and TRBJ1-6; 9 bases match TRBD1. The CDR3 extends over 14 amino acids. Germline V gene lookup returns CDR1 MNHEY and CDR2 SMNVEV (reference sequence). The V and J ends lost 7 bases and 9 bases, in that order; junction bases with no gene match: 7. The CDR3 loop reads CASTLTGGSSPLHF. DNA for the CDR3: TGTGCCAGCACCTTGACAGGGGGATCTTCACCCCTCCACTTT.

This clonotype turned up a few times. This chain links TRBV6-5 with TRBJ1-5; 7 bases match TRBD1. The junction had 10 bases not matched to a gene; V was cut back by 5 bases and J by 0 bases. The length of the CDR3 is 17 residues. Germline V gene lookup returns CDR1 MNHEY and CDR2 SVGAGI. CDR3 in amino acids: CASSRWGQTLSNQPQHF. In DNA form, the CDR3 reads TGTGCCAGCAGTCGATGGGGACAGACTCTTAGCAATCAGCCCCAGCATTTT.

This clonotype has more than one count but fewer than ten. This CDR3 is CASSYPDRQFYEQYF. In nucleotides, the CDR3 is TGTGCCAGCAGTTACCCAGACAGGCAATTCTACGAGCAGTACTTC. This chain connects TRBV6-5 to TRBJ2-7; D is perhaps TRBD1 (6 bases). The V gene lost 2 bases and the J gene lost 3 bases, with 14 bases spanning the gap. The CDR3 loop spans 15 amino acids. Germline V gives CDR1 MNHEY, CDR2 SVGAGI.

The rearrangement links TRBV6-2 or TRBV6-3 to TRBJ2-7; D may correspond to TRBD1 or TRBD2 (6 bases each). Germline CDR1 MNHEY, CDR2 SVGEGT. The CDR3 contains 12 residues. The V gene lost 7 bases and the J gene lost 7 bases, with 14 bases spanning the gap. The CDR3 here is CASTQGREEQYF. CDR3 in DNA: TGTGCCAGCACGCAGGGGCGGGAAGAGCAGTACTTC.

V usage is TRBV19 and J usage is TRBJ2-3; perhaps TRBD2 as D (5 bases). V gave up 5 bases and J gave up 4 bases, with 13 bases separating them. The germline V gene has CDR1 LNHDA and CDR2 SQIVND (reference sequence). The CDR3 contains 14 residues. The CDR3 spells CASSLRRTADTQYF. Here the CDR3 DNA reads TGTGCCAGTAGTCTTAGGAGGACCGCAGATACGCAGTATTTT.

V gene TRBV27 combines with J gene TRBJ2-6; possible D gene TRBD1, 6 bases. The CDR3 contains 15 residues. Germline V gene sequence: CDR1 MNHEY, CDR2 SMNVEV (reference sequence). The V end was cut by 3 bases, the J end by 2 bases, with 8 bases between. The CDR3 loop is CASSFTGTGANVLTF. DNA for the CDR3: TGTGCCAGCAGTTTCACAGGGACTGGGGCCAACGTCCTGACTTTC.

V is TRBV5-4 and J is TRBJ2-7, with D perhaps matching TRBD2 (5 bases). The CDR3 is made up of 15 amino acids. Trimming took 0 bases from V and 0 from J, leaving 10 bases between them. The V gene's germline CDR1 is SGHNT and CDR2 YYREEE (reference sequence). CDR3 amino acids: CASSLGGGPSYEQYF. DNA of the CDR3: TGTGCCAGCAGCTTGGGCGGAGGACCCTCCTACGAGCAGTACTTC. Looking up the rest from reference TRBV5-4 and TRBJ2-7 gives the full variable domain: ETGVTQSPTHLIKTRGQQVTLRCSSQSGHNTVSWYQQALGQGPQFIFQYYREEENGRGNFPPRFSGLQFPNYSSELNVNALELDDSALYLCASSLGGGPSYEQYFGPGTRLTVT.

On this clonotype: The conserved final phenylalanine or tryptophan is absent from the CDR3, which likely points to a read error. V and J are TRBV29-1 and TRBJ2-5, with D possibly being TRBD2 (5 bases). Germline CDR1 reads SQVTM; CDR2 reads ANQGSEA. This CDR3 region has 13 residues. Trimming shortened V by 5 bases and J by 5 bases, and 15 bases separated the two germline ends. DNA of the CDR3: TGCAGCGTTAGCGGTCACTCGGGGGAGACCCAGTACCTC. Protein sequence: CSVSGHSGETQYL.

The rearrangement joins TRBV19 to TRBJ2-1; possibly TRBD2 for D (5 bases). Between the trimmed V and J ends, which lost 3 bases and 9 bases, there was a span of 9 bases. The germline V gene encodes CDR1 LNHDA and CDR2 SQIVND (reference sequence). This CDR3 comprises 12 residues. CDR3 in DNA: TGTGCCAGTAGTATGGGGAGCTTTGAGCAGTTCTTC. Protein product: CASSMGSFEQFF.

This rearrangement joins TRBV27 to TRBJ2-7, with D possibly being TRBD2 (6 bases). Germline loops: CDR1 MNHEY, CDR2 SMNVEV (reference sequence). The ends were cut back, 6 bases at V and 0 bases at J, with 15 bases in the middle. The length of the CDR3 is 15 residues. CDR3 DNA sequence: TGTGCCAGCAGCTCAAGCGGGTCCCCCTCCTACGAGCAGTACTTC. Translated, it gives CASSSSGSPSYEQYF.

The CDR3: CASAFRTEGNEQFF. CDR3 nucleotides: TGTGCCAGTGCCTTCCGAACGGAGGGCAATGAGCAGTTCTTC. V is TRBV19 and J is TRBJ2-1; D might be TRBD2 (6 bases). Germline V gives CDR1 LNHDA, CDR2 SQIVND (reference sequence). The CDR3 loop spans 14 amino acids. Trimming took off 8 bases at V and 6 bases at J, with 17 bases between the two ends. Full variable domain (outside the CDR3, taken from reference TRBV19 and TRBJ2-1): DGGITQSPKYLFRKEGQNVTLSCEQNLNHDAMYWYRQDPGQGLRLIYYSQIVNDFQKGDIAEGYSVSREKKESFPLTVTSAQKNPTAFYLCASAFRTEGNEQFFGPGTRLTVL.